A selection of T cell receptor beta chains follows, all from one sample in a study of blood T cell repertoires in COVID-19. The data were produced by immunoSEQ multiplex PCR, yet TCRdb's version contains in-frame clones alone and is incomplete. The data hold 50,000 to 70,000 clones, with 75% to 95% observed a single time. The specimen sequenced was peripheral blood. Receptors originate from a woman older than 75 with active COVID-19. Both conserved end residues are part of each CDR3. The order of the fields is V gene, J gene, clone size, D gene, CDR3 protein, CDR3 DNA. D genes are given only for firm matches. Size tells how often a clone was seen (once, few, many) or the class of an expanded clone, and some rows leave it out.

TRBV30	TRBJ2-5	NA	TRBD2	CAWSAYPSGLAMRETQYF	TGTGCCTGGAGTGCCTACCCCTCGGGACTAGCGATGCGGGAGACCCAGTACTTC
TRBV11-2	TRBJ1-2	NA	NA	CASSPHRESGYTF	TGTGCCAGCAGCCCTCACAGGGAGAGTGGCTACACCTTC
TRBV9	TRBJ2-1	NA	TRBD2	CASSTPSGGASEQFF	TGTGCCAGCAGCACCCCTAGCGGGGGGGCCAGTGAGCAGTTCTTC
TRBV5-4	TRBJ2-7	few	TRBD2	CASSLRGRAYEQYF	TGTGCCAGCAGCTTGCGCGGGAGGGCCTACGAGCAGTACTTC
TRBV9	TRBJ2-1	NA	TRBD1	CASSPGQGQNEQFF	TGTGCCAGCAGCCCGGGACAGGGGCAAAATGAGCAGTTCTTC
TRBV29-1	TRBJ1-1	NA	TRBD1	CSVEGAGGVSTEAFF	TGCAGCGTTGAGGGGGCAGGGGGTGTAAGCACTGAAGCTTTCTTT
TRBV10-2	TRBJ2-7	NA	NA	CASKSDASVYEQYF	TGCGCCAGCAAATCAGATGCTAGCGTCTACGAGCAGTACTTC
TRBV7-8	TRBJ2-7	NA	TRBD1	CASSLAIGQAYEQYF	TGTGCCAGCAGCTTAGCGATAGGACAGGCCTACGAGCAGTACTTC
TRBV6-6	TRBJ1-6	NA	TRBD1	CASRSQGNNSPLHF	TGTGCCAGCAGATCACAGGGGAACAATTCACCCCTCCACTTT
TRBV5-1	TRBJ2-7	NA	NA	CASSLEPGVRYEQYF	TGCGCCAGCAGCTTGGAGCCAGGGGTTAGGTACGAGCAGTACTTC
TRBV28	TRBJ2-7	few	TRBD1	CASSFSGQGVYEQYF	TGTGCCAGCAGTTTCTCGGGACAGGGGGTCTACGAGCAGTACTTC
TRBV2	TRBJ1-1	NA	NA	CASLPGLYMNTEAFF	TGTGCCAGCCTTCCGGGACTCTATATGAACACTGAAGCTTTCTTT
TRBV5-1	TRBJ2-6	NA	NA	CASSLGHLEANVLTF	TGCGCCAGCAGCTTGGGACACCTCGAAGCCAACGTCCTGACTTTC
TRBV27	TRBJ1-5	NA	TRBD1	CASSREGQGGNQPQHF	TGTGCCAGCAGTAGAGAGGGACAGGGGGGGAATCAGCCCCAGCATTTT
TRBV2	TRBJ2-2	NA	NA	CASSEHQGYVAGELFF	TGTGCCAGCAGTGAACATCAGGGGTATGTTGCCGGGGAGCTGTTTTTT
TRBV21-1	TRBJ1-4	NA	NA	CASSRGQGCLYFSEKLFF	TGTGCCAGCAGCAGGGGACAGGGCTGTTTATACTTTAGTGAAAAACTGTTTTTT
TRBV3-1/TRBV3-2	TRBJ1-1	NA	NA	CASSQDLRRENTEAFF	TGTGCCAGCAGCCAAGATCTTCGCAGGGAGAACACTGAAGCTTTCTTT
TRBV6-5	TRBJ1-1	NA	NA	CASRWWSEAFF	TGTGCCAGCAGGTGGTGGAGTGAAGCTTTCTTT
TRBV2	TRBJ2-7	NA	TRBD2	CASLPLREGSYEQYF	TGTGCCAGCCTACCCCTACGGGAGGGCTCCTACGAGCAGTACTTC
TRBV5-1	TRBJ1-6	NA	TRBD1	CASGFGEQGAHSPLHF	TGCGCCAGCGGATTCGGCGAACAGGGGGCGCATTCACCCCTCCACTTT
TRBV5-4	TRBJ2-1	NA	TRBD2	CASSVFSGAPNEQFF	TGTGCCAGCAGCGTTTTTAGCGGGGCCCCGAATGAGCAGTTCTTC
TRBV14	TRBJ2-3	NA	NA	CASSLQASDTQYF	TGTGCCAGCAGCCTACAGGCTTCAGATACGCAGTATTTT
TRBV3-1/TRBV3-2	TRBJ2-5	NA	TRBD2	CASSLGTSGKGETQYF	TGTGCCAGCAGCCTCGGGACTAGCGGGAAAGGGGAGACCCAGTACTTC
TRBV11-2	TRBJ1-5	NA	NA	CASSLAGALQPQHF	TGTGCCAGCAGCCTAGCAGGGGCCCTCCAGCCCCAGCATTTT
TRBV19	TRBJ1-2	NA	TRBD1	CASTGQGINYGYTF	TGTGCCAGTACCGGACAGGGGATTAACTATGGCTACACCTTC
TRBV7-2	TRBJ2-2	NA	TRBD1	CASSLGQGAAGELFF	TGTGCCAGCAGCTTAGGGCAGGGGGCAGCCGGGGAGCTGTTTTTT
TRBV24-1	TRBJ1-2	NA	NA	CATSHGEAGYGYTF	TGTGCCACCAGTCATGGGGAAGCAGGGTATGGCTACACCTTC
TRBV27	TRBJ2-7	NA	TRBD2	CASSFYEGTSGLKQYF	TGTGCCAGCAGTTTTTACGAGGGGACTAGCGGACTAAAGCAGTACTTC
TRBV2	TRBJ1-1	NA	TRBD1	CASSEEDRGFAEAFF	TGTGCCAGCAGTGAGGAGGACAGGGGGTTCGCTGAAGCTTTCTTT
TRBV6-5	TRBJ2-5	NA	TRBD1	CASNVRRDRETQYF	TGTGCCAGCAATGTACGCCGGGACAGGGAGACCCAGTACTTC
TRBV9	TRBJ1-2	NA	NA	CASSPREGDYGYTF	TGTGCCAGCAGCCCTCGAGAGGGGGACTATGGCTACACCTTC
TRBV7-9	TRBJ1-2	NA	TRBD1	CASSRLGQGEGYGYTF	TGTGCCAGCAGCCGTCTCGGACAGGGTGAGGGATATGGCTACACCTTC
TRBV7-6	TRBJ1-5	NA	NA	CASSLFAGASQPQHF	TGTGCCAGCAGCTTATTTGCAGGGGCGAGTCAGCCCCAGCATTTT
TRBV11-3	TRBJ2-5	NA	TRBD2	CASSPGEGSQETQYF	TGTGCCAGCAGCCCCGGGGAGGGGTCACAAGAGACCCAGTACTTC
TRBV18	TRBJ2-3	NA	TRBD2	CASSSLAGVPDTQYF	TGTGCCAGCTCAAGCCTAGCGGGAGTTCCAGATACGCAGTATTTT
TRBV5-4	TRBJ1-4	NA	NA	CASSFVGPGEKLFF	TGTGCCAGCAGCTTTGTGGGTCCGGGGGAAAAACTGTTTTTT
TRBV10-3	TRBJ1-5	NA	NA	CATADSYNQPQHF	TGTGCCACCGCGGACAGCTACAATCAGCCCCAGCATTTT
TRBV3-1/TRBV3-2	TRBJ1-5	NA	TRBD1	CASSTTGGAGQPQHF	TGTGCCAGCAGTACCACAGGGGGCGCGGGACAGCCCCAGCATTTT
TRBV28	TRBJ2-2	NA	NA	CASSSLYRSANTGELFF	TGTGCCAGCAGTTCCCTTTACAGGAGCGCGAACACCGGGGAGCTGTTTTTT
TRBV19	TRBJ1-1	once	TRBD1	CASRETGEKGEAFF	TGTGCCAGTAGAGAGACAGGGGAGAAAGGTGAAGCTTTCTTT
TRBV10-3	TRBJ2-6	NA	TRBD1	CAISEYSGQGVGTSGANVLTF	TGTGCCATCAGTGAGTATTCGGGACAGGGAGTGGGGACCTCTGGGGCCAACGTCCTGACTTTC
TRBV15	TRBJ2-2	NA	NA	CATSKQGGANTGELFF	TGTGCCACCAGCAAGCAGGGGGGAGCGAACACCGGGGAGCTGTTTTTT
TRBV19	TRBJ2-5	NA	TRBD2	CASSIDGRAYVTQYF	TGTGCCAGTAGTATAGACGGGAGGGCATACGTGACCCAGTACTTC
TRBV29-1	TRBJ2-7	NA	NA	CSGGEARYEQYF	TGCAGCGGGGGGGAGGCCCGCTACGAGCAGTACTTC
TRBV19	TRBJ2-3	NA	TRBD2	CASRGPSGLSDTQYF	TGTGCCAGTAGAGGGCCTAGCGGGTTGTCAGATACGCAGTATTTT
TRBV19	TRBJ1-1	NA	NA	CASSIFGVYTEAFF	TGTGCCAGTAGTATCTTCGGGGTATACACTGAAGCTTTCTTT
TRBV10-2	TRBJ2-5	NA	TRBD2	CASSQGLALETQYF	TGCGCCAGCAGCCAGGGACTAGCCCTAGAGACCCAGTACTTC
TRBV21-1	TRBJ2-1	NA	NA	CASSKGGAGDLSYNEQFF	TGTGCCAGCAGCAAAGGAGGGGCGGGAGACCTCTCCTACAATGAGCAGTTCTTC
TRBV27	TRBJ1-2	NA	TRBD1	CASSNRGGANYGYTF	TGTGCCAGCAGTAACAGGGGTGGGGCTAACTATGGCTACACCTTC
TRBV2	TRBJ2-2	NA	NA	CASRPGHNTGELFF	TGTGCCAGCAGGCCGGGACACAACACCGGGGAGCTGTTTTTT
TRBV6-1	TRBJ1-3	once	NA	CASSEGLFSGNTIYF	TGTGCCAGCAGTGAAGGCCTTTTTAGTGGAAACACCATATATTTT
TRBV3-1/TRBV3-2	TRBJ1-2	once	NA	CASSPPGPYGYTF	TGTGCCAGCAGCCCGCCAGGTCCCTATGGCTACACCTTC
TRBV6-1	TRBJ2-5	NA	TRBD1	CASSVNRQGGPQETQYF	TGTGCCAGCAGTGTAAACCGACAGGGGGGACCCCAAGAGACCCAGTACTTC
TRBV19	TRBJ2-1	NA	TRBD1	CASRRQGAVNEQFF	TGTGCCAGTAGAAGACAGGGGGCTGTTAATGAGCAGTTCTTC
TRBV10-3	TRBJ2-1	NA	NA	CAVKPGSYNEQFF	TGTGCCGTCAAGCCGGGATCTTACAATGAGCAGTTCTTC
TRBV7-9	TRBJ2-5	NA	TRBD1	CASSPVDRADETQYF	TGTGCCAGCAGCCCGGTAGACAGGGCCGACGAGACCCAGTACTTC
TRBV27	TRBJ2-2	NA	TRBD1	CASSLARGRKVGELFF	TGTGCCAGCAGTTTAGCCAGGGGGCGCAAGGTCGGGGAGCTGTTTTTT
TRBV15	TRBJ1-3	NA	NA	CATSRDLGGGNTIYF	TGTGCCACCAGCAGAGATCTAGGTGGAGGAAACACCATATATTTT
TRBV11-3	TRBJ2-2	NA	TRBD2	CASSLGLAGAELFF	TGTGCCAGCAGCTTAGGACTAGCGGGAGCGGAGCTGTTTTTT
TRBV19	TRBJ2-4	once	TRBD2	CASSIEGLGGFSIQYF	TGTGCCAGTAGTATAGAAGGACTAGGAGGGTTTAGCATTCAGTACTTC